The clone carrying this T cell receptor beta chain was seen ten or more times. The data were taken from a study of T cells in Graves' hyperthyroidism and ophthalmopathy. Isolation of PBMCs was performed on 8.5 to 10 ml fresh peripheral blood. Authors of the study amplified TCR beta CDR3 regions from RNA transcripts. RT-PCR in the first round (using the HTBI primer set) targeted the TCR CDR3. TCRdb reanalysed the multiplex PCR reads using MiXCR and keeps one entry per CDR3 protein. The sample gives some 420,000 distinct CDR3 sequences, about an eighth of which show up once; about 5% is in the top ten. V shed 2 bases and J shed 7 bases, with 6 bases lying between them. This CDR3 comprises 12 residues. Germline lookup yields CDR1 SEHNR and CDR2 FQNEAQ (reference sequence).

The origin of this receptor is a woman aged 18-29 years with Graves' hyperthyroidism. What was sequenced was blood. The V gene is TRBV7-9, the J gene TRBJ1-5; D is undetermined. CDR3 sequence reads: CASSLLEQPQHF. For the CDR3, the DNA is TGTGCCAGCAGCTTATTGGAACAGCCCCAGCATTTT.